The TCR beta chain described here comes from a study of shared T cell receptors in the human thymus. CDR1 and CDR2 from the germline V gene are SGDLS and YYNGEE. V was shortened by 3 bases and J by 4 bases, with 17 bases between the two germline ends. The CDR3 is 16 residues long. The data were produced by immunoSEQ multiplex PCR, yet TCRdb's version contains in-frame clones alone and is incomplete. The repertoire has 650,000 to 950,000 clones, approximately 85% of them found once; the top ten carry 0.008% to 0.011%. This sample was also put to use in a study of human thymus T cells. That publication notes: Repertoires from thymus and blood appeared to show biased V and J gene usage.

This clonotype was sampled from a girl under three years old with a congenital heart defect. Sample: thymocytes. The V gene is TRBV9, the J gene TRBJ2-1, with a weak D call TRBD2 (6 bases). The CDR3 nucleotides are TGTGCCAGCAGCGAGGGACCCCGGGACTTTTACAATGAGCAGTTCTTC. Its translation: CASSEGPRDFYNEQFF.